This paragraph covers one T cell receptor (beta chain) sequence. Its matching antigen is unknown. The sample is drawn from a study of PD-1 blockade in classical Hodgkin lymphoma. Study-wide results and caveats: Those patients who began receiving nivolumab less than 1 year after ASCT had lower diversity, and they were excluded. Complete responders matched newly diagnosed patients in baseline diversity. It was reported that newly diagnosed patients had less baseline TCR diversity than healthy donors.

Sequencing used immunoSEQ multiplex PCR; TCRdb keeps in-frame clones, though not all of them. This sample carries roughly 30,000 clones, around four fifths of them seen once, and the ten largest clones take roughly 0.75%. The time point here: cycle 4 day 1 (C4D1), after five to seven weeks of nivolumab. All patients experienced relapse after autologous stem cell transplantation, and brentuximab vedotin exposure was variable. Magnetic depletion of unwanted cells isolated CD4+ T cells from thawed PBMCs. Best responses were complete response, partial response or progressive disease. The CDR3 loop spans 15 amino acids. Looked up from germline, CDR1 is SGHAT and CDR2 is FQNNGV. The V gene end was trimmed by 1 base and the J gene end by 8 bases; junction bases not matched to a gene: 6.

The gene calls are TRBV11-2 and TRBJ1-2, with 11 bases aligning to TRBD1. This TCR was recovered from a human donor with classical Hodgkin lymphoma. Sequenced here: CD4+ T cells from blood, sampled before the fourth cycle of nivolumab. In DNA, the CDR3 is TGTGCCAGCAGCTTAGTCCGGCGGACAGGGGGCGGCTACACCTTC. Its protein product is CASSLVRRTGGGYTF.